This is a list of T cell receptor beta chains from one sample in a study of response to subunit inactivated influenza vaccine. MiXCR, applied by TCRdb to the RT-PCR reads, yields one record per CDR3 protein. The table records around 250,000 distinct CDR3 sequences, about 12% of them present only once. Source: non-naive T cells sorted from PBMCs, taken 14 to 15 days before vaccination. These TCRs come from a man in his fifties who received an inactivated influenza vaccine. Both conserved end residues are part of each CDR3. The D gene is left open where the match is weak. Some rows have no size entry. The others give once, few or many, or a class for an expanded clone.

V: TRBV7-9
J: TRBJ2-7
size: few
D: TRBD1
CDR3: CASSFDRGEQYF
DNA: TGTGCCAGCAGCTTTGACAGGGGTGAGCAGTACTTC

V: TRBV12-3/TRBV12-4
J: TRBJ2-7
size: NA
D: TRBD1
CDR3: CASSPRDRRAYF
DNA: TGTGCCAGCAGTCCCCGGGACAGAAGGGCCTACTTC

V: TRBV12-3/TRBV12-4
J: TRBJ2-1
size: NA
D: NA
CDR3: CASSRRAGRNEQFF
DNA: TGTGCCAGCAGCCGAAGGGCGGGGAGGAATGAGCAGTTCTTC

V: TRBV3-1
J: TRBJ1-3
size: NA
D: NA
CDR3: CASSSSLGASGNTIYF
DNA: TGTGCCAGCAGCTCTTCTCTGGGGGCTTCTGGAAACACCATATATTTT

V: TRBV10-3
J: TRBJ1-3
size: few
D: NA
CDR3: CATQVAPHSGNTIYF
DNA: TGTGCCACACAAGTGGCACCCCACTCTGGAAACACCATATATTTT

V: TRBV19
J: TRBJ2-4
size: once
D: NA
CDR3: CASSIGPTVRPRDF
DNA: TGTGCCAGTAGTATAGGGCCAACGGTTCGTCCTCGAGACTTC

V: TRBV28
J: TRBJ1-5
size: NA
D: NA
CDR3: CASVTGNGQPQHF
DNA: TGTGCCAGCGTGACAGGTAACGGACAGCCCCAGCATTTT

V: TRBV9
J: TRBJ2-5
size: few
D: TRBD1
CDR3: CASSALQGALETQYF
DNA: TGTGCCAGCAGCGCCCTACAGGGGGCTTTAGAGACCCAGTACTTC

V: TRBV20-1
J: TRBJ2-6
size: NA
D: NA
CDR3: CSARAGSTGANVLTF
DNA: TGCAGTGCTAGAGCTGGTAGTACTGGGGCCAACGTCCTGACTTTC

V: TRBV6-2/TRBV6-3
J: TRBJ2-7
size: many
D: NA
CDR3: CASNQGRDGEQYF
DNA: TGTGCCAGCAACCAGGGGAGGGATGGCGAGCAGTACTTC

V: TRBV5-8
J: TRBJ2-5
size: many
D: TRBD1
CDR3: CASSKDLGTVQETQYF
DNA: TGTGCCAGCAGCAAAGATCTCGGGACAGTACAAGAGACCCAGTACTTC

V: TRBV27
J: TRBJ2-7
size: many
D: NA
CDR3: CASSIRPNSYEQYF
DNA: TGTGCCAGCTCGATACGACCCAACTCCTACGAGCAGTACTTC

V: TRBV6-1
J: TRBJ2-6
size: NA
D: NA
CDR3: CASSASFSGANVLTF
DNA: TGTGCCAGCAGTGCTAGCTTCTCTGGGGCCAACGTCCTGACTTTC

V: TRBV6-1
J: TRBJ1-2
size: NA
D: NA
CDR3: CASSEARRDGYTF
DNA: TGTGCCAGCAGTGAAGCTCGGAGAGATGGCTACACCTTC

V: TRBV15
J: TRBJ2-6
size: few
D: NA
CDR3: CATSREQSFTGANVLTF
DNA: TGTGCCACCAGCAGAGAACAGAGCTTTACTGGGGCCAACGTCCTGACTTTC

V: TRBV20-1
J: TRBJ1-3
size: NA
D: NA
CDR3: CSAREARKGNTIYF
DNA: TGCAGTGCTAGAGAGGCCAGAAAGGGAAACACCATATATTTT

V: TRBV14
J: TRBJ2-1
size: NA
D: TRBD2
CDR3: CASSRVAGGPRNEQFF
DNA: TGTGCCAGCAGCAGGGTAGCGGGAGGGCCGCGGAATGAGCAGTTCTTC

V: TRBV7-2
J: TRBJ1-2
size: few
D: TRBD1
CDR3: CASSRDRGNYGYTF
DNA: TGTGCCAGCAGCAGAGACAGGGGGAACTATGGCTACACCTTC

V: TRBV3-1
J: TRBJ1-2
size: NA
D: TRBD1
CDR3: CASSQEQGGGYGYTF
DNA: TGTGCCAGCAGCCAAGAGCAAGGGGGCGGCTATGGCTACACCTTC

V: TRBV7-9
J: TRBJ2-5
size: NA
D: TRBD1
CDR3: CASSSGTGLWETQYF
DNA: TGTGCCAGCAGCTCAGGGACAGGGTTATGGGAGACCCAGTACTTC

V: TRBV7-2
J: TRBJ2-1
size: many
D: TRBD2
CDR3: CASSLVAGGPNEQFF
DNA: TGTGCCAGCAGCTTAGTGGCGGGGGGCCCTAATGAGCAGTTCTTC

V: TRBV9
J: TRBJ1-2
size: NA
D: TRBD1
CDR3: CASSAGQVLSYTF
DNA: TGTGCCAGCAGCGCAGGACAGGTCTTAAGCTACACCTTC

V: TRBV7-2
J: TRBJ2-2
size: few
D: TRBD2
CDR3: CASGPLAGVSGELFF
DNA: TGTGCCAGCGGCCCACTAGCGGGAGTCTCCGGGGAGCTGTTTTTT

V: TRBV5-4
J: TRBJ2-3
size: few
D: TRBD1
CDR3: CASSSSGQRKITDTQYF
DNA: TGTGCCAGCAGCTCCTCGGGACAGAGGAAAATCACAGATACGCAGTATTTT

V: TRBV29-1
J: TRBJ2-1
size: NA
D: TRBD2
CDR3: CSVEVAGGNYDEQFF
DNA: TGCAGCGTTGAAGTAGCGGGAGGTAATTACGATGAGCAGTTCTTC

V: TRBV28
J: TRBJ2-2
size: few
D: NA
CDR3: CASSWGRTAGELFF
DNA: TGTGCCAGCAGTTGGGGTAGAACCGCCGGGGAGCTGTTTTTT

V: TRBV12-3/TRBV12-4
J: TRBJ2-5
size: many
D: TRBD2
CDR3: CASSKTSGEETQYF
DNA: TGTGCCAGCAGTAAGACTAGCGGGGAAGAGACCCAGTACTTC

V: TRBV20-1
J: TRBJ2-7
size: NA
D: TRBD1
CDR3: CSASTGGSLEQYF
DNA: TGCAGTGCTAGTACAGGGGGCTCCCTGGAGCAGTACTTC

V: TRBV6-5
J: TRBJ2-1
size: many
D: TRBD1
CDR3: CASRRAGQGAHEQFF
DNA: TGTGCCAGCAGGCGGGCCGGACAGGGGGCCCATGAGCAGTTCTTC

V: TRBV6-1
J: TRBJ1-1
size: NA
D: NA
CDR3: CASSAGIASTEAFF
DNA: TGTGCCAGCAGTGCCGGGATTGCGAGCACTGAAGCTTTCTTT

V: TRBV9
J: TRBJ1-2
size: many
D: TRBD1
CDR3: CASSVNRDRDYGYTF
DNA: TGTGCCAGCAGCGTCAACCGGGACAGGGACTATGGCTACACCTTC

V: TRBV14
J: TRBJ2-5
size: many
D: NA
CDR3: CASSPRLYSVETQYF
DNA: TGTGCCAGCAGCCCACGACTTTACAGCGTGGAGACCCAGTACTTC

V: TRBV2
J: TRBJ2-1
size: NA
D: NA
CDR3: CASGVARGGYNEQFF
DNA: TGTGCCAGCGGAGTAGCGAGGGGGGGCTACAATGAGCAGTTCTTC

V: TRBV5-1
J: TRBJ2-5
size: few
D: TRBD1
CDR3: CASSLSGQGGGETQYF
DNA: TGCGCCAGCAGCCTGTCGGGACAGGGGGGCGGAGAGACCCAGTACTTC

V: TRBV7-2
J: TRBJ1-5
size: few
D: TRBD1
CDR3: CASSQGGVHQPQHF
DNA: TGTGCCAGCAGCCAGGGGGGGGTACATCAGCCCCAGCATTTT

V: TRBV7-2
J: TRBJ2-1
size: NA
D: NA
CDR3: CASSQSGGEYNEQFF
DNA: TGTGCCAGCAGCCAATCAGGGGGGGAGTACAATGAGCAGTTCTTC

V: TRBV5-1
J: TRBJ2-3
size: NA
D: TRBD2
CDR3: CASSRGTSGTTDTQYF
DNA: TGCGCCAGCAGCAGGGGGACTAGCGGGACCACAGATACGCAGTATTTT

V: TRBV20-1
J: TRBJ2-7
size: NA
D: NA
CDR3: CSARDPQGLYEQYF
DNA: TGCAGTGCTAGAGACCCACAGGGTCTCTACGAGCAGTACTTC

V: TRBV5-5
J: TRBJ2-1
size: few
D: TRBD2
CDR3: CASSVGVAGGEQFF
DNA: TGTGCCAGCAGCGTGGGGGTAGCGGGGGGTGAGCAGTTCTTC

V: TRBV7-2
J: TRBJ2-2
size: few
D: NA
CDR3: CASSYYVGDTGELFF
DNA: TGTGCCAGCAGTTATTACGTCGGGGACACCGGGGAGCTGTTTTTT

V: TRBV10-3
J: TRBJ2-1
size: NA
D: TRBD2
CDR3: CAISELGSGTSHEQFF
DNA: TGTGCCATCAGTGAATTGGGGAGCGGGACCTCCCATGAGCAGTTCTTC

V: TRBV30
J: TRBJ1-1
size: NA
D: NA
CDR3: CAWSGQGNTEAFF
DNA: TGTGCCTGGAGTGGTCAGGGGAACACTGAAGCTTTCTTT

V: TRBV10-3
J: TRBJ2-1
size: few
D: TRBD1
CDR3: CATTRDRVLNEQFF
DNA: TGTGCCACCACCAGGGACAGGGTTCTCAATGAGCAGTTCTTC

V: TRBV28
J: TRBJ1-6
size: NA
D: TRBD1
CDR3: CASSFHPGQGPSSYNSPLHF
DNA: TGTGCCAGCAGTTTTCATCCGGGACAGGGGCCGAGCTCCTATAATTCACCCCTCCACTTT

V: TRBV4-2
J: TRBJ2-3
size: NA
D: TRBD1
CDR3: CASSQAIGTGFQYF
DNA: TGTGCCAGCAGCCAAGCAATCGGGACAGGGTTCCAATATTTT

V: TRBV6-2/TRBV6-3
J: TRBJ2-7
size: many
D: NA
CDR3: CASRPGGVRLEQYF
DNA: TGTGCCAGCAGACCGGGCGGAGTCCGGCTCGAGCAGTACTTC

V: TRBV5-1
J: TRBJ1-4
size: few
D: NA
CDR3: CASSWAGGDEKLFF
DNA: TGCGCCAGCAGCTGGGCCGGAGGGGATGAAAAACTGTTTTTT

V: TRBV20-1
J: TRBJ2-2
size: NA
D: NA
CDR3: CSARDHSGSSTGELFF
DNA: TGCAGTGCTAGAGATCACTCCGGGAGTAGCACCGGGGAGCTGTTTTTT

V: TRBV7-2
J: TRBJ2-7
size: few
D: NA
CDR3: CASSLGGVIEQYF
DNA: TGTGCCAGCAGCTTAGGCGGGGTTATCGAGCAGTACTTC

V: TRBV20-1
J: TRBJ2-7
size: NA
D: NA
CDR3: CSAGRLGTYEQYF
DNA: TGCAGTGCTGGGAGGCTGGGTACCTACGAGCAGTACTTC

V: TRBV12-3/TRBV12-4
J: TRBJ2-1
size: few
D: NA
CDR3: CASRKLRNEQFF
DNA: TGTGCCAGCAGGAAATTGCGGAATGAGCAGTTCTTC